This TCR beta chain originates from a study of OX40 agonist ivuxolimab in advanced cancers. For the study at large: Age averaged approximately 60 years (range about 23 to 80), and less than 85% were male. Past anti-PD-1, anti-PD-L1 or anti-CTLA-4 therapy was accepted, and approximately 37% had received some. Broader study findings: Some of the nonresponding patients also showed low levels of normalized T-cell clonal expansion. Partial responders dosed at 0.1-3.0 mg/kg displayed clonal expansion ranking among the lowest.

Produced via immunoSEQ multiplex PCR; TCRdb's table is partial and in-frame only. The repertoire includes just over 90,000 clones, approximately 94% of them detected once, and 2% to 3% sits in the top ten. Sample share makes this clone medium-sized. The antigen remains unidentified. V lost 11 bases and J 3 bases, leaving 14 bases between the germline ends. This CDR3 contains 12 residues. Per germline, CDR1 SEHNR and CDR2 FQNEAQ (reference sequence). V usage is TRBV7-9 and J usage is TRBJ2-7; TRBD2 might be the D (6 bases). The receptor was isolated from an adult with an advanced solid tumor such as melanoma, head and neck, liver or kidney cancer. The specimen was CD4+ or CD8+ T cells sorted from blood, collected in a trial of the OX40 agonist ivuxolimab. DNA of the CDR3: TGTGCCGGCTCGTGGGGGGACTACGAGCAGTACTTC. Its translation is CAGSWGDYEQYF.